This TCR beta chain is from a study of OX40 agonist ivuxolimab in advanced cancers. Trimming took off 7 bases at V and 6 bases at J, with 18 bases between the two ends. CDR1 is LNHDA and CDR2 is SQIVND in the germline V gene (reference sequence). The CDR3 sequence is 15 residues long. Method: immunoSEQ multiplex PCR; TCRdb's copy keeps in-frame clones and lacks some. The sample yields tens of thousands of clones, around 94% seen once. This sequence originates from an adult with an advanced solid tumor such as melanoma, head and neck, liver or kidney cancer. The gene calls are TRBV19 and TRBJ1-4; D is perhaps TRBD1 (5 bases). Sequenced here: CD4+ or CD8+ T cells sorted from blood, sampled in a trial of the OX40 agonist ivuxolimab. The CDR3 nucleotides are TGTGCCAGTACCGACTCCGGGGGTTGGGATGAAAAACTGTTTTTT. The encoded protein is CASTDSGGWDEKLFF.